This TCR beta chain is drawn from a study of blood T cells in healthy people across ages (dated by TCRdb to the mid-2010s). Context from the whole study: Template switching captured roughly one uniquely barcoded TCR beta cDNA molecule per two T cells in model experiments. To avoid experimental bias, donors of different ages were randomly spread across the sequencing lanes. The study analyzed two additional independent replicas of 1 million unique cDNA reads from the same blood draw for two donors, one aged 18 to 30 and one aged 80 or older. Four age groups were formed from the donors: young (average 16 years), middle-aged (roughly 38), aged (around 68) and long-lived (about 80). The study measured age-related changes in TCR beta repertoire diversity using deep sequencing normalized with unique cDNA molecular identifiers.

The method was 5' RACE. Sequencing used an Illumina HiSeq 2500. A second PCR of roughly 6 to 12 cycles was run with a J-beta primer mix and a sample-barcoded 5' primer. A unique molecular identifier was introduced onto each TCR beta cDNA molecule by a template-switch 5' adaptor carrying 12 random nucleotides. Each sample yielded at least 3 million CDR3-containing paired-end reads. First-strand cDNA synthesis was performed from all RNA using the Mint cDNA synthesis kit, with priming by a TRBC-specific oligonucleotide. Following uracil-DNA glycosylase treatment, all cDNA underwent a first 18-cycle PCR with the universal primers M1SS and BC2_uni_R. Under the source paper's analysis protocol: For normalization, 1 million high-quality reads were randomly selected from each sample, with every read carrying a distinct molecular identifier. Instead of being binned into consensus sequences, reads that shared molecular identifiers were thrown out. CDR3 identification, clonotype clustering and error correction used MiTCR with a Q25 quality threshold and the strictest error-elimination algorithm. A nonparametric unseen species model with Euler transformation was used to estimate a lower bound on total TCR beta diversity. The public reads were quality trimmed at Q25 with fastp and then assembled into clones with MiXCR by TCRdb, keeping productive beta chains. Each CDR3 protein appears once, grouped with its most common genes and DNA. TCRdb assigned the V and J calls; the authors' analysis was not used. The sample table records about 1.5 million distinct CDR3 sequences; roughly 40% of these occur just once. Of the sample, 7% to 9% falls within the top ten clones.

On this clonotype: It has no known antigen specificity. Nothing much larger sits one base from this clone, and base qualities are not available.

The CDR3 sequence holds 14 residues, the cysteine and phenylalanine included. Only the CDR3 DNA stays, 42 bases, in frame from base 1. V and J lose 1 base and 3 bases, and a span of 10 bases separates them. The roughly 37 donors, aged about 6 to 95 years, were systemically healthy Caucasian individuals from Russia. Around 10 milliliters of peripheral blood were drawn from each donor into EDTA-treated Vacutainer tubes. Ficoll-Paque density-gradient centrifugation was used to isolate PBMCs, with at least 7 million per sample. Total RNA was extracted from PBMCs with Trizol reagent, with at least 5 micrograms obtained per sample. For every donor, an aliquot of PBMCs went through flow cytometry to measure the percentages of naive CD45RAhigh/CD27high T cells. Overall results and qualifications from the work: As age increased, observed TCR beta diversity per million T cells dropped in a roughly linear way, and a significant reduction was already evident by age 40. A strong correlation was found between observed TCR beta diversity and the percentage of naive T cells measured by flow cytometry. Since profiling was done on bulk unsorted PBMCs, naive and antigen-experienced compartments could not be conclusively compared. Because donor CMV infection status was unknown, age-related changes in expanded clonotypes were potentially confounded. Compared with the aged group, more naive CD4+ T cells, fewer expanded clones and increased TCR diversity were shown by the long-lived group, suggesting age selection. Estimates of total diversity from one million sequenced T cells were regarded as lower bounds and underestimates.

The sequence joins TRBV12-3 or TRBV12-4 to TRBJ2-7; TRBD2 is a weak D gene call, 7 bases matching. The TCR originated in a young woman in good health. Sequenced sample: blood. The DNA reads as follows: TGTGCCAGCAGTTTAGGGGGGGGGCTCTACGAGCAGTACTTC. The translation is CASSLGGGLYEQYF.